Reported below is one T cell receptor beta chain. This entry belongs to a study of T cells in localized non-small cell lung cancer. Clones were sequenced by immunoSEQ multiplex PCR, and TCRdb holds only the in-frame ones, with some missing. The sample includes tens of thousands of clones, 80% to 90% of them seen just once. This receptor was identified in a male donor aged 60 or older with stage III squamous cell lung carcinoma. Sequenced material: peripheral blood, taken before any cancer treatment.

As DNA, the CDR3 is TGTGCCACCAGCAGAGCAGGCAGTCTTGGCGAGCAGTTCTTC. Amino acids: CATSRAGSLGEQFF. V usage is TRBV15 and J usage is TRBJ2-1; D is unresolved. With 1 base removed from V and 10 bases from J, the gap between germline ends came to 14 bases. This CDR3 is 14 amino acids long. From germline, CDR1 is LNHNV and CDR2 YYDKDF (reference sequence).